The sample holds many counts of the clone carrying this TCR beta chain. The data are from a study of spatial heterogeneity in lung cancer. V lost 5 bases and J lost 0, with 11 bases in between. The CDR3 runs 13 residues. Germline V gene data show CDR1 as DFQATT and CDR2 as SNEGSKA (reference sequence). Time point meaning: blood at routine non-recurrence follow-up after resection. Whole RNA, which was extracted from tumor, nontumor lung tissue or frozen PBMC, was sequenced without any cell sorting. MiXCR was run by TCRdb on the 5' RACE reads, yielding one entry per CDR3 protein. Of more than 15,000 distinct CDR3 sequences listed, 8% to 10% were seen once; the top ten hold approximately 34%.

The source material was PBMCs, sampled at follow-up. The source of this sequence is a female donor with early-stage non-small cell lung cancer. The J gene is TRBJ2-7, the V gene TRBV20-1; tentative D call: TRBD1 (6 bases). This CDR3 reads CSAGRDNSYEQYF. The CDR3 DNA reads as TGCAGTGCTGGACGGGACAACTCCTACGAGCAGTACTTC.